This entry concerns a single T cell receptor beta chain. Only in-frame clones appear in the TCRdb table, and some are missing; sequencing was by immunoSEQ multiplex PCR. Of 440,000 or so clones listed, roughly 91% were seen once; the top ten hold more than 3.5%. The data originate from a study of Ad26.COV2.S vaccination and SARS-CoV-2 variants. Stated treatment: about 20 received Ad26.COV2.S at low or high dose, single or two shots; several received placebo; per-sample allocation not given. Sampling took place 63 days after the first vaccine or placebo injection. The CDR3 spans 13 residues. V shed 7 bases and J shed 7 bases, with 14 bases lying between them.

This material consisted of peripheral blood, taken in a trial of Ad26.COV2.S vaccine versus placebo. The chain is built from TRBV12-3 or TRBV12-4 and TRBJ1-5, with a possible D match to TRBD1 (5 bases). The receptor was isolated from a person aged 18-60 years who received the Ad26.COV2.S COVID-19 vaccine or a placebo. The CDR3 DNA sequence: TGTGCCAGCAACCGGGGGGGAGGGCAGCCCCAGCATTTT. Encoded protein: CASNRGGGQPQHF.